This TCR beta chain was found in a study of early T cells in non-severe SARS-CoV-2 infection. Study as a whole: Chains stayed unpaired after sequencing of bulk RNA from unsorted whole blood.

The germline V gene has CDR1 SGHDT and CDR2 YYEEEE. The CDR3 is 14 residues long. V lost 0 bases and J 0 bases, leaving 5 bases between the germline ends. Points from the study as a whole: In VDJdb matching, anti-spike CD8 responses were favored while private and CD4 specificities went missing.

Concerning this clonotype: Its specificity is unknown.

The TCR library protocol was used to attach unique molecular identifiers. These identifiers were attached to individual cDNA molecules. TCRdb ran MiXCR on the 5' RACE reads and lists one entry per CDR3 protein. This sample has around 27,000 distinct CDR3 sequences; under 4% occur once, and the top ten carry 7.5% to 9%. This chain links TRBV5-6 with TRBJ2-3; D is ambiguous. The sequenced sample was whole blood. The TCR comes from an adult who was a healthcare worker with PCR-confirmed SARS-CoV-2 infection or an uninfected control (not recorded which). CDR3 in amino acids: CASSLDTSTDTQYF. DNA for the CDR3: TGTGCCAGCAGCTTGGACACGAGCACAGATACGCAGTATTTT.